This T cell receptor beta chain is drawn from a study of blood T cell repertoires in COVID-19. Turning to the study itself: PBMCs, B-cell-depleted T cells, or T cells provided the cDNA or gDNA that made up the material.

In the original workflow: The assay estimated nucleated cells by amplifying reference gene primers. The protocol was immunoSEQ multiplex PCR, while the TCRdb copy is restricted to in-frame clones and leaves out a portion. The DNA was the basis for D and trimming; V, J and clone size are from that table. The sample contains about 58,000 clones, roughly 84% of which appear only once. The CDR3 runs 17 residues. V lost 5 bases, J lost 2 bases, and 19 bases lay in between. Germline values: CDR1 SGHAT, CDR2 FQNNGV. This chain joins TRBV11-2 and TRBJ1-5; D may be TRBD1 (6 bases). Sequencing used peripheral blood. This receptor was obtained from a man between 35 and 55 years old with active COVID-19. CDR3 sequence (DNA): TGTGCCAGCAGCCGCTCCGCAGGGGTAAGGGGCAATCAGCCCCAGCATTTT. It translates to CASSRSAGVRGNQPQHF.